This record looks at one T cell receptor (beta chain) sequence and its context. The record originates from a study of T cell changes during pregnancy in multiple sclerosis. Sequenced by immunoSEQ multiplex PCR; TCRdb stores in-frame clones only, minus some. The profile shows around 32,000 clones, 87% of them singletons. This sequence originates from a female donor with multiple sclerosis, enrolled in a pregnancy study. The material sequenced was CD8+ T cells from peripheral blood mononuclear cells, taken before pregnancy.

The CDR3 region has the DNA TGTGCCAGCAGCACAGGAGGACAGGGGGCCCATGAGCAGTTCTTC. Amino acids: CASSTGGQGAHEQFF. The chain uses TRBV7-8 and TRBJ2-1; 11 positions agree with TRBD1. The CDR3 spans 15 residues. Germline values: CDR1 SGHVS, CDR2 FQNEAQ. The junction had 8 bases not matched to a gene; V was cut back by 5 bases and J by 8 bases. Using reference TRBV7-8 and TRBJ2-1 for the parts outside the CDR3, the full variable domain is GAGVSQSPRYKVAKRGQDVALRCDPISGHVSLFWYQQALGQGPEFLTYFQNEAQLDKSGLPSDRFFAERPEGSVSTLKIQRTQQEDSAVYLCASSTGGQGAHEQFFGPGTRLTVL.